The clone carrying this T cell receptor (beta chain) was detected only a few times. These data come from a study of T cells in localized non-small cell lung cancer. Profiling relied on immunoSEQ multiplex PCR, and the TCRdb table lists in-frame clones only, not all of them. This repertoire shows more than 30,000 clones, about 85% found once; its top ten account for about 17%. V lost 6 bases and J lost 7, with 13 bases in between. CDR3 length: 14 residues. Looked up from germline, CDR1 is SNHLY and CDR2 is FYNNEI. The sample here was peripheral blood mononuclear cells, taken before any cancer treatment. The V call is TRBV2, the J call TRBJ1-6; D is undetermined. The TCR was taken from a man aged 35 to 69 with stage III lung adenocarcinoma. The CDR3 protein is CASRRIGENSPLHF. The CDR3 nucleotides are TGTGCCAGCAGGCGTATCGGGGAGAATTCACCCCTCCACTTT.